Included here is one T cell receptor (beta chain) sequence, with context. Its antigen is currently unknown. From blood CD8+ and CD4+ T cells, TCR beta sequences were generated. Both CD4+ and CD8+ T cells were negatively isolated, and TEMRA cells underwent FACS enrichment. These data originate in a study of CD8 T cells in Susac syndrome. RNA totalling 0.5 to 1 ug underwent reverse transcription with random hexamers. An immunoSEQ multiplex PCR generated amplified TCR beta CDR3 products spanning 54 Vbeta and 13 Jbeta. TCRdb analysed the immunoSEQ multiplex PCR reads with MiXCR anew, one entry per CDR3 protein. This sample has under 250,000 distinct CDR3 sequences, with approximately 94% found just once. Points from the study as a whole: Clonal expansion was not observed in the Susac syndrome CD4+ T cell repertoires.

The TCR originated in a human donor with Susac syndrome. What was sequenced was CD4+ T cells from PBMCs.

CDR3 in DNA: TGCAGCTGGGGCGGGGGGGCCAGAAATGAGCAGTTCTTC. Residues: CSWGGGARNEQFF. The chain links TRBV20-1 to TRBJ2-1, with 9 bases that match TRBD2. Germline V gene sequence: CDR1 DFQATT, CDR2 SNEGSKA (reference sequence). The CDR3 has 13 residues.